One sample yielded the 3 T cell receptor beta chains listed below, sequenced in a study of cytomegalovirus exposure and HLA in healthy donors (dated by TCRdb to 2016 to 2017). Library prep was done by the immunoSEQ multiplex PCR assay. The multiplex PCR relied on a mix of 60 forward primers for TCR Vbeta segments and 13 reverse primers for TCR Jbeta segments. The table comes from immuneACCESS by way of TCRdb, which keeps in-frame sequences with V and J called. Part of the clones is missing from these tables; in studies checked, under half for an unresolved V gene and the rest for unknown reasons. The sample table shows some 180,000 clones, and about 80% are seen once. Jointly, the top ten make up about 1.5% of the sample. Sequences were obtained from PBMCs. The receptors shown here come from a man aged 18 to 30 in good health and CMV-seronegative.

This clone turned up a few times. This sequence joins TRBV7-2 and TRBJ1-1, with D uncertain. This CDR3 is built from 11 residues. V shed 5 bases and J shed 7 bases, with 8 bases lying between them. CDR1 and CDR2 (germline): SGHTA, FQGNSA. The CDR3 reads CASSPRLEAFF. The CDR3 DNA follows: TGTGCCAGCAGCCCCAGACTTGAAGCTTTCTTT.

The V and J genes are TRBV6-5 and TRBJ1-1; TRBD1 is a possible D gene (5 bases). Looked up from germline, CDR1 is MNHEY and CDR2 is SVGAGI. The CDR3 runs to 14 residues. V lost 6 bases to trimming and J lost 2 bases, with 13 bases between them. CDR3 sequence (DNA): TGTGCCAGCAGGATCGACAGTAGCAACACTGAAGCTTTCTTT. Protein product: CASRIDSSNTEAFF.

Points on this clone: Other DNA variants within this sample encode the same CDR3. The CDR3 sequence is CAGGHNEQFF. CDR3 nucleotides: TGTGCCGGCGGTCATAATGAGCAGTTCTTC. The V gene is TRBV30, the J gene TRBJ2-1; D gene ambiguous. CDR1 GTSNPN and CDR2 SVGIG come from the germline V gene (reference sequence). This CDR3 is 10 amino acids long. V gave up 8 bases and J gave up 7 bases, with 9 bases separating them.